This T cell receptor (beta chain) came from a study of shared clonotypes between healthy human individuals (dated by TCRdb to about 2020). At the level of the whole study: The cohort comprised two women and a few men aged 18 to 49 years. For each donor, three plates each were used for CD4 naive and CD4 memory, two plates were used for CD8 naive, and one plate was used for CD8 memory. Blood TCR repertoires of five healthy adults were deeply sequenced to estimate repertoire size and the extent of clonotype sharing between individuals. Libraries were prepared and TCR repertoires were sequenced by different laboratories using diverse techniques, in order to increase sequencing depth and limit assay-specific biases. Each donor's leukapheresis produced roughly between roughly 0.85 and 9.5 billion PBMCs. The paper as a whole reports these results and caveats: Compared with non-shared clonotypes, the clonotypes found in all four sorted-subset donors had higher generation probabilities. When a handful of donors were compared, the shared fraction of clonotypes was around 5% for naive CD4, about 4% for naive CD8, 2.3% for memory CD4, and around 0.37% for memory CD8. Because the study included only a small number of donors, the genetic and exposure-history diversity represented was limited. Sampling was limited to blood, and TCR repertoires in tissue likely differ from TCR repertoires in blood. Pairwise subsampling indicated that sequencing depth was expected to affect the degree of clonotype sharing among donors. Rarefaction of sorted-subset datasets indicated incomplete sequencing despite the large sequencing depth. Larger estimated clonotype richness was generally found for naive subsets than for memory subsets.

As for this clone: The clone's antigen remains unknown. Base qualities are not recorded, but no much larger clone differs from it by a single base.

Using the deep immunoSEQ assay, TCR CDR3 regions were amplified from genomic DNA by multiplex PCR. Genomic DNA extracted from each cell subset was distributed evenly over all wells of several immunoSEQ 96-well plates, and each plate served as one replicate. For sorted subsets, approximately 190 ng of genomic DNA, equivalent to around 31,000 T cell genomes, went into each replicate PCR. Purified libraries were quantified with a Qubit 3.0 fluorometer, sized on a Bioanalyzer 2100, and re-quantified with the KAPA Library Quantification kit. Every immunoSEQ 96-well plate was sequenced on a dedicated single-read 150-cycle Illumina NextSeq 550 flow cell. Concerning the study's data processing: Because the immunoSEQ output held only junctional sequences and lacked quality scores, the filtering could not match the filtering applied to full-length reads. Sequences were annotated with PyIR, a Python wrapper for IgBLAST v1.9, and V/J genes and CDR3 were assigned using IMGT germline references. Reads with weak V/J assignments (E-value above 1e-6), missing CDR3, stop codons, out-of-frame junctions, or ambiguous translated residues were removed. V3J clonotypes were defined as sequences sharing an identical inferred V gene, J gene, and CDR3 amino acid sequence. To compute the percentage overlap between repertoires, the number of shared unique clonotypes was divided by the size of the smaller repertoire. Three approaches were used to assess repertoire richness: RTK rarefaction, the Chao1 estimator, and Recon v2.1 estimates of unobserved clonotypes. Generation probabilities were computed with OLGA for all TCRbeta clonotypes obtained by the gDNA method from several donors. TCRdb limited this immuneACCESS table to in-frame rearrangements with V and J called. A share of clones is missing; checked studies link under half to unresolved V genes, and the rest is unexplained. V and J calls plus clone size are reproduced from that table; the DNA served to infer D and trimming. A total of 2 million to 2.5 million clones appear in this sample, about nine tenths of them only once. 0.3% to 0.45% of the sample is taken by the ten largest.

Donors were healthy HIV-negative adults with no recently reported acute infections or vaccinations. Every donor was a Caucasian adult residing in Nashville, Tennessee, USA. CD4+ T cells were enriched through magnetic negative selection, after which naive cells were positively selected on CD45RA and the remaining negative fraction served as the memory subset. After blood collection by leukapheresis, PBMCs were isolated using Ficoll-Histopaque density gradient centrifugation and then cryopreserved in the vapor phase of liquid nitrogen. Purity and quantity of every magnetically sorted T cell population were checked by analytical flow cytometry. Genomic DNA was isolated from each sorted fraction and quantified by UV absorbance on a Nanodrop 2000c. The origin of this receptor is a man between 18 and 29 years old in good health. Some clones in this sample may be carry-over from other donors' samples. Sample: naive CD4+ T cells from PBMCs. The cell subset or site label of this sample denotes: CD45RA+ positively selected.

The DNA sequence reads TGTGCCAGCAGCCCAAGATTCGGGCAGGCTTCCCCCGGGGCCAACGTCCTGACTTTC. It translates to CASSPRFGQASPGANVLTF. The chain uses TRBV7-2 and TRBJ2-6, with the D segment identity uncertain. The germline V gene encodes CDR1 SGHTA and CDR2 FQGNSA. V was cut back by 5 bases and J by 4 bases, leaving a gap of 24 bases between them. The CDR3 sequence holds 19 residues, the cysteine and phenylalanine included. Only the CDR3 region is kept as DNA, spanning 57 bases read in frame from base 1.